This T cell receptor beta chain comes out of a study of CD8 T cells in Susac syndrome. As to this clonotype: What it binds is not known.

Roughly 0.45 to 1 ug RNA was reverse transcribed with random hexamers. The authors amplified TCR beta CDR3 across 54 Vbeta and 13 Jbeta using immunoSEQ multiplex PCR. One entry per CDR3 protein results from TCRdb running MiXCR on the immunoSEQ multiplex PCR reads. The sample yields approximately 220,000 distinct CDR3 sequences, roughly 92% seen once. Sequencing of TCR beta was performed on blood CD8+ and CD4+ T cells. Negative isolation was used for CD8+ and CD4+ T cells, and FACS enrichment was applied to TEMRA cells. The ends were cut back, 5 bases at V and 2 bases at J, with 10 bases in the middle. Germline V gives CDR1 SNHLY, CDR2 FYNNEI. The length of the CDR3 is 13 residues. Study-wide findings and caveats: The authors acknowledged that their TCR sequencing and HLA analysis involved a relatively small number of individuals.

The V gene is TRBV2, the J gene TRBJ2-7; D is unresolved. This TCR was sampled from a human donor with multiple sclerosis. Source material: CD8+ T cells from PBMCs. CDR3 amino acids: CASSKKAPYEQYF. Written as DNA, the CDR3 is TGTGCCAGCAGTAAAAAGGCCCCCTACGAGCAGTACTTC.